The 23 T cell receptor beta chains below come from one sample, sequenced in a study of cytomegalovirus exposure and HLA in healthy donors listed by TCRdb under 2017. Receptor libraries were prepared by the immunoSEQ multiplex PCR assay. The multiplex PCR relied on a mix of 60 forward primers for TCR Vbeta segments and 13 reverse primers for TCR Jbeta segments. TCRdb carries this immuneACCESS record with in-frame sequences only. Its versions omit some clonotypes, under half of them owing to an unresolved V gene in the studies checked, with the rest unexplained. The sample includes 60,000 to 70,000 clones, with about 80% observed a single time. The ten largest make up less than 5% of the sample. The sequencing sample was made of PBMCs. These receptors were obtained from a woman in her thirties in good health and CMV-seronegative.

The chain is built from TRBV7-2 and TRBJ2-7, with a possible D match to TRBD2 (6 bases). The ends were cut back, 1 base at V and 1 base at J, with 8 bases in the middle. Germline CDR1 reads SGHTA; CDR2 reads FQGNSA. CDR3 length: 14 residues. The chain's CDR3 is CASSLDGGSYEQYF. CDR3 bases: TGTGCCAGCAGCTTAGACGGGGGTTCCTACGAGCAGTACTTC.

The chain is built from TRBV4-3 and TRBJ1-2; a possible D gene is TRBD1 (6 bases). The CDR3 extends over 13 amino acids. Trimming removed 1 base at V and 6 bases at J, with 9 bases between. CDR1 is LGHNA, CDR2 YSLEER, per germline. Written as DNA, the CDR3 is TGCGCCAGCAGCCAAGTCAACAGGGATGGCTACACCTTC. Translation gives CASSQVNRDGYTF.

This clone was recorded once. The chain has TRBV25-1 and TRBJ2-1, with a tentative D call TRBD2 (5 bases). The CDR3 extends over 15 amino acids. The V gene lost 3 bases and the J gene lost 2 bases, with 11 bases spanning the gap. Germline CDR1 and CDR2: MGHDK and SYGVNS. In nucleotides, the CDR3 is TGTGCCAGCAGTGATGAAGGGCGGGCCTACAATGAGCAGTTCTTC. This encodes CASSDEGRAYNEQFF.

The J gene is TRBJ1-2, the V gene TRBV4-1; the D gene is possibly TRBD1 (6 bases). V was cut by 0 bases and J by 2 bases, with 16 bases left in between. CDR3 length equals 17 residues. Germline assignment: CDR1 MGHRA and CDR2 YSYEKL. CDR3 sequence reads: CASSQDWRTVANYGYTF. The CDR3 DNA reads TGCGCCAGCAGCCAAGATTGGCGGACAGTAGCAAACTATGGCTACACCTTC.

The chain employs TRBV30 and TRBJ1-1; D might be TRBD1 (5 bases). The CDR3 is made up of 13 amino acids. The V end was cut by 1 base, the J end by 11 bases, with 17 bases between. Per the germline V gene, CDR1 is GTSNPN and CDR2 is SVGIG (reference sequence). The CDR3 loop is CAWSGDGGLYAFF. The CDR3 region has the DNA TGTGCCTGGAGTGGGGACGGGGGTCTGTATGCTTTCTTT.

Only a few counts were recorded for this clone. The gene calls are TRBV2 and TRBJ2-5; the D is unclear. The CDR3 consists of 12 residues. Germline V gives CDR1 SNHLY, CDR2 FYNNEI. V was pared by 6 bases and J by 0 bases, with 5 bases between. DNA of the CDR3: TGTGCCAGCAGGGAGTACCAAGAGACCCAGTACTTC. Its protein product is CASREYQETQYF.

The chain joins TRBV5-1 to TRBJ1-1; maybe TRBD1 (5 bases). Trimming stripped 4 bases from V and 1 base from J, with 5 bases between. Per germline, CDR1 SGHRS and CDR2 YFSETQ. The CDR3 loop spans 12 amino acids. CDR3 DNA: TGCGCCAGCAGCCAGGGGAACACTGAAGCTTTCTTT. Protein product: CASSQGNTEAFF.

The CDR3: CASSLVVSAGRAFF. DNA of the CDR3: TGTGCCAGCAGCTTAGTAGTATCGGCGGGGAGGGCTTTCTTT. The chain has TRBV11-2 and TRBJ1-1, with D unresolved. In germline, CDR1 is SGHAT, CDR2 FQNNGV. The V end lost 1 base, the J end lost 11 bases, and 17 bases lay between the germline ends. CDR3 size: 14 residues.

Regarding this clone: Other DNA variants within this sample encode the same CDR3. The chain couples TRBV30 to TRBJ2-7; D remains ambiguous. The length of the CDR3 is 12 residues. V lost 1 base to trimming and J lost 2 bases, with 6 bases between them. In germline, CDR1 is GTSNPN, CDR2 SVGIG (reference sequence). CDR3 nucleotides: TGTGCCTGGAGTGGCGGAACCTACGAGCAGTACTTC. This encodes CAWSGGTYEQYF. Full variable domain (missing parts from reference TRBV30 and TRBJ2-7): SQTIHQWPATLVQPVGSPLSLECTVEGTSNPNLYWYRQAAGRGLQLLFYSVGIGQISSEVPQNLSASRPQDRQFILSSKKLLLSDSGFYLCAWSGGTYEQYFGPGTRLTVT.

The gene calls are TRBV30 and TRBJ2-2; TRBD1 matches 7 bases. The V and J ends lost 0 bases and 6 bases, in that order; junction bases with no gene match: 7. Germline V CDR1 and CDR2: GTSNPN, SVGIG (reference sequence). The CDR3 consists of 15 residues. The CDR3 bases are TGTGCCTGGAGTGTCATCGACAGGGTGTCCGGGGAGCTGTTTTTT. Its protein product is CAWSVIDRVSGELFF.

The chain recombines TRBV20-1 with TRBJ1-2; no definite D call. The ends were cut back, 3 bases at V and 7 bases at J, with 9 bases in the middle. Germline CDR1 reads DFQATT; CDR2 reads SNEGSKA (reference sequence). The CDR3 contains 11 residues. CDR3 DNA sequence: TGCAGTGCTAGGTCGAGGCTTGGCTACACCTTC. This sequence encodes CSARSRLGYTF.

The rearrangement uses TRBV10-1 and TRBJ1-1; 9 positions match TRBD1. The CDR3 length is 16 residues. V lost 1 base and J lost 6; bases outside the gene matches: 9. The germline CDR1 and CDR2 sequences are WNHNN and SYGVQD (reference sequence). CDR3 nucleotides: TGCGCCAGCAGTGAGTTCGCGGACAGGGGAGTCCCTGAAGCTTTCTTT. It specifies CASSEFADRGVPEAFF.

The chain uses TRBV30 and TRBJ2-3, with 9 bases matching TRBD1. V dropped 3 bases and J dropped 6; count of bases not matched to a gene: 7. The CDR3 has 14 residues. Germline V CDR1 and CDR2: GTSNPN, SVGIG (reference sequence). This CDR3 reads CAWRAGQGTDTQYF. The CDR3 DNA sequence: TGTGCCTGGAGGGCAGGACAGGGGACGGATACGCAGTATTTT. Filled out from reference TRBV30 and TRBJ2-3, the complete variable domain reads SQTIHQWPATLVQPVGSPLSLECTVEGTSNPNLYWYRQAAGRGLQLLFYSVGIGQISSEVPQNLSASRPQDRQFILSSKKLLLSDSGFYLCAWRAGQGTDTQYFGPGTRLTVL.

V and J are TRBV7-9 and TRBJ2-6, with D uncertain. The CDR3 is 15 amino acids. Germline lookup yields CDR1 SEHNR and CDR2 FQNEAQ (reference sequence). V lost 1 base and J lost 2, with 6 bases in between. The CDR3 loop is CASSLELPGANVLTF. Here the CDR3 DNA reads TGTGCCAGCAGCTTAGAGCTGCCTGGGGCCAACGTCCTGACTTTC.

The CDR3 here is CSVEVDAGSYEQYF. The CDR3 DNA sequence: TGCAGCGTTGAAGTAGACGCGGGATCCTACGAGCAGTACTTC. V usage is TRBV29-1 and J usage is TRBJ2-7; TRBD2 is a possible D gene (6 bases). The CDR3 is 14 residues long. From germline, CDR1 is SQVTM and CDR2 ANQGSEA. Deletions cut 1 base from V and 1 base from J, with 11 bases between.

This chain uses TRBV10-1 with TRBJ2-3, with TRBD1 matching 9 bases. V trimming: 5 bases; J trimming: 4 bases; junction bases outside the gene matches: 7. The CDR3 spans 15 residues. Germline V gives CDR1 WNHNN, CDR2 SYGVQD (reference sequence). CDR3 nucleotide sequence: TGCGCCAGCAGTACCGGGACAGGGCAGGCAGATACGCAGTATTTT. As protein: CASSTGTGQADTQYF.

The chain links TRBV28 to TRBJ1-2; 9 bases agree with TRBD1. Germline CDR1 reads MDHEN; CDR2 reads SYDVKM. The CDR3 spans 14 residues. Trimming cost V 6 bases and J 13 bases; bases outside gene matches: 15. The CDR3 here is CASRGRDREGQFTF. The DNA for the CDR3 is TGTGCCAGCAGGGGCCGGGACAGGGAAGGGCAGTTCACCTTC.

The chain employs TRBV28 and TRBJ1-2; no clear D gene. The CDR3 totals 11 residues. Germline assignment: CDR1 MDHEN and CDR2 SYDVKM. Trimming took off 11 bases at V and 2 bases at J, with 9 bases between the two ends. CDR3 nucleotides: TGTGCCGGACGGGGAAACTATGGCTACACCTTC. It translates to CAGRGNYGYTF.

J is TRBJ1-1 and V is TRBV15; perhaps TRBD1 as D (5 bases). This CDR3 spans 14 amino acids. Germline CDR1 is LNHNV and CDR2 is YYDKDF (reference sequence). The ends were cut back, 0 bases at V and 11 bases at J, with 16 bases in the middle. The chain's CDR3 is CATSRDVSGTGAFF. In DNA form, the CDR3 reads TGTGCCACCAGCAGAGATGTTTCAGGGACTGGGGCTTTCTTT.

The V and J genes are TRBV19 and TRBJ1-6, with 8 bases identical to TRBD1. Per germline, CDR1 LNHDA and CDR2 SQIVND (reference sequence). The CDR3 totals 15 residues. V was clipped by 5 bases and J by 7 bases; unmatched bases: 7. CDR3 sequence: CASSPMGQANSPLHF. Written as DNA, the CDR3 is TGTGCCAGTAGTCCGATGGGACAGGCGAATTCACCCCTCCACTTT.

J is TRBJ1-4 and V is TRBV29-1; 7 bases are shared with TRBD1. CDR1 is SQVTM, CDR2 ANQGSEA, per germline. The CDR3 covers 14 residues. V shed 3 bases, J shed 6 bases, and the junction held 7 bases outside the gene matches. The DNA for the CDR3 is TGCAGCGTTGATGCCCGGGACAGACATGAAAAACTGTTTTTT. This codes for CSVDARDRHEKLFF.

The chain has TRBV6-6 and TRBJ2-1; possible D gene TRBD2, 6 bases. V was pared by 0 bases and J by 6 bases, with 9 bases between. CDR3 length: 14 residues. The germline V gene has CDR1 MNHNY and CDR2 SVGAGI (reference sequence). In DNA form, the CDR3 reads TGTGCCAGCAGTTACTCGGCGGAGGGCAATGAGCAGTTCTTC. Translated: CASSYSAEGNEQFF.

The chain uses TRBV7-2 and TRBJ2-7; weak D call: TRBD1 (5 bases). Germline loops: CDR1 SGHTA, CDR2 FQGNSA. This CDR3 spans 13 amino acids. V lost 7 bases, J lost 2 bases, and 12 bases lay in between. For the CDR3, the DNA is TGTGCCAGCATTGGGGCAACTACCTACGAGCAGTACTTC. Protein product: CASIGATTYEQYF.